This TCR beta chain was retrieved from a study of a mutant IDH1 vaccine in newly diagnosed glioma. Whole-study context: Patients under treatment included around 60% males and approximately 38% females and had a mean age of around 40 years.

Profiling relied on immunoSEQ multiplex PCR, and the TCRdb table lists in-frame clones only, not all of them. Of about 32,000 clones listed, roughly 86% are singletons. Regarding this clone: The antigen is unknown.

As to time point: week 35, safety follow-up. Mutant IDH1 20-mer peptide, at 300 ug, made up each vaccine dose, with topical imiquimod. With 4 bases removed from V and 0 bases from J, the gap between germline ends came to 15 bases. The CDR3 spans 16 residues. Germline V gene sequence: CDR1 SGHAT, CDR2 FQNNGV. This chain joins TRBV11-2 and TRBJ1-1; TRBD1 is a possible D gene (5 bases). This specimen was PBMCs, taken from a glioma patient whose treatment included an IDH1 peptide vaccine. This clonotype was sampled from a man in his thirties or forties with glioma. In DNA form, the CDR3 reads TGTGCCAGCAGCTCACGCCGGGACGGGATGAACACTGAAGCTTTCTTT. Its protein product is CASSSRRDGMNTEAFF.